A selection of T cell receptor beta chains follows, all from one sample in a study of blood T cell repertoires in COVID-19. The protocol was immunoSEQ multiplex PCR, while the TCRdb copy is restricted to in-frame clones and leaves out a portion. The data hold 300,000 or so clones, with around nine tenths observed a single time. The source material was peripheral blood. All receptors derive from a man over 45 with active or convalescent COVID-19. Both conserved end residues are part of each CDR3. A D gene is named only where the DNA matches it firmly. Clone size appears in some rows only: once, few, many, or a class for an expanded clone.

v_gene	d_gene	j_gene	abundance	CDR3aa	CDR3nt
TRBV5-1	TRBD2	TRBJ2-5	NA	CASSVSSGGWQETQYF	TGCGCCAGCAGCGTTTCGAGCGGGGGGTGGCAAGAGACCCAGTACTTC
TRBV5-1	TRBD1	TRBJ1-1	NA	CASSLAEGQGPSNTEAFF	TGCGCCAGCAGCTTGGCAGAAGGACAGGGGCCTTCCAACACTGAAGCTTTCTTT
TRBV6-1	NA	TRBJ2-7	NA	CASSERGNRNEQYF	TGTGCCAGCAGTGAAAGGGGGAATCGCAATGAGCAGTACTTC
TRBV19	TRBD2	TRBJ2-5	NA	CASSRTAGEVMETQYF	TGTGCCAGTAGTAGGACAGCGGGAGAAGTAATGGAGACCCAGTACTTC
TRBV3-1/TRBV3-2	NA	TRBJ2-2	once	CASSQYGAGELFF	TGTGCCAGCAGCCAATACGGGGCCGGGGAGCTGTTTTTT
TRBV9	NA	TRBJ2-5	NA	CASSVGAINGETQYF	TGTGCCAGCAGCGTAGGGGCGATTAATGGGGAGACCCAGTACTTC
TRBV6-1	TRBD1	TRBJ1-1	NA	CASSEAGQVWTEAFF	TGTGCCAGCAGTGAAGCGGGACAGGTATGGACTGAAGCTTTCTTT
TRBV2	NA	TRBJ1-6	NA	CASGTIGETLHF	TGTGCCAGCGGCACGATTGGGGAGACCCTCCACTTT
TRBV6-6	NA	TRBJ1-2	NA	CASSYTDLNYGYTF	TGTGCCAGCAGTTACACTGACTTGAACTATGGCTACACCTTC
TRBV19	NA	TRBJ1-4	NA	CASTAPDGSNEKLFF	TGTGCCAGTACCGCGCCAGACGGGTCTAATGAAAAACTGTTTTTT
TRBV7-2	TRBD1	TRBJ1-2	once	CASSLGGTGGRYGYTF	TGTGCCAGCAGCTTAGGTGGGACAGGGGGCCGCTATGGCTACACCTTC
TRBV7-3	NA	TRBJ2-5	NA	CASSFYGGSKVETQYF	TGTGCCAGCAGCTTCTACGGCGGGTCTAAAGTTGAGACCCAGTACTTC
TRBV5-4	NA	TRBJ1-2	few	CASSFGGTNYGYTF	TGTGCCAGCAGCTTCGGGGGAACTAACTATGGCTACACCTTC
TRBV2	NA	TRBJ2-7	NA	CASSALISSYEQYF	TGTGCCAGCAGTGCACTCATCTCATCCTACGAGCAGTACTTC
TRBV5-1	NA	TRBJ1-1	NA	CASSEGANTEAFF	TGCGCCAGCAGTGAGGGTGCGAACACTGAAGCTTTCTTT
TRBV19	TRBD2	TRBJ2-7	once	CASSIAASGFTYEQYF	TGTGCCAGTAGTATAGCCGCTAGCGGCTTTACCTACGAGCAGTACTTC
TRBV9	NA	TRBJ1-4	NA	CASNAYGSSGEKLFF	TGTGCCAGCAACGCCTACGGTTCTTCGGGTGAAAAACTGTTTTTT